This T cell receptor (beta chain) came from a study of blood T cell repertoires in COVID-19 (TCRdb year 2020). About the investigation overall: Samples from collaborators originated in the United States, Italy and Spain and spanned both the acute and convalescent phases of COVID-19. The prospective study material was composed of cDNA or gDNA derived from T cells, B-cell-depleted T cells, or PBMCs. Subjects who had been exposed to COVID-19, were actively infected with it, or had recovered from it provided the deeply sampled blood TCRbeta repertoires that made up the dataset. The repertoires were made available in a free public database intended to serve as a resource for research on the immune response to SARS-CoV-2. The samples were drawn from the first 160 participants of the ongoing ImmuneRACE study and from 1,254 subjects provided by 6 global collaborators. Nearly every sample came with metadata listing a de-identified subject ID, COVID-19 status, age in years and sex. Where HLA class I and class II types were available, the types were taken from metadata supplied by the sample provider, not from assay-based typing. Results and caveats for the whole study, not just this receptor: The amount of clinical and demographic metadata varied by source and participant and was provided uncurated.

The immunoSEQ Assay, a bias-controlled multiplex PCR, was used to amplify TCRbeta CDR3 regions from genomic DNA. The original methods were these. The number of nucleated cells in each sample was estimated from the amplification of reference gene primers within the assay. To quantify the absolute abundance of each unique TCRbeta CDR3 rearrangement, sequence reads were collapsed and filtered. For each sample, productive Simpson clonality was calculated as the square root of Simpson's diversity index over productive rearrangements. TCRdb obtained this table from immuneACCESS and retained in-frame rearrangements with V and J assigned. These tables miss some clones; where compared with another copy, unresolved V genes account for less than half of the shortfall, and the remainder is unexplained. Clonal size and the V and J genes are those of that table, whereas D and trimming came from the DNA. For this sample there are 150,000 or so clones; around four fifths appear just once. The ten top clones hold 5% to 6.5% of the sample.

About this clone itself: This receptor's antigen is unknown. The sample holds no much larger clone one base away, and base qualities are not on file.

The CDR3 runs 18 residues from the cysteine to the phenylalanine. The kept DNA is CDR3 alone, 54 bases in frame from the first base. Participants in the prospective study were aged about 18 to 100 years, lived in under 30 United States geographic areas, and enrolled through a virtual design. In the prospective study, cohorts were assigned on the basis of participant-reported clinical history obtained from a screening survey and a study questionnaire. Recovered participants in ImmuneRACE Cohort 3 were defined by two consecutive negative NP/OP PCR tests, clearance by a healthcare professional, or resolution of symptoms. In the prospective study, mobile phlebotomists collected whole blood, serum and a nasopharyngeal or oropharyngeal swab from each participant. Over a 2-month period, participants in the prospective study had the option of providing additional blood draws and questionnaires. Before DNA extraction, blood samples from the prospective study were shipped at room temperature or frozen.

The V and J segments used are TRBV12-2 and TRBJ1-2; TRBD1, the D gene given by the table, was not confirmed from the DNA. TRBV12-2 is shown as a pseudogene. The sequenced sample was PBMCs or T cells enriched from blood (not recorded which). This sequence was found in a woman between 45 and 65 years old who had recovered from COVID-19. CDR3 region: CASRLGLGTGHEIYGYTF. The nucleotide sequence is given as TGTGCAAGTCGCTTAGGACTTGGGACAGGCCACGAGATCTATGGCTACACCTTC.